One and the same sample provided the 22 T cell receptor beta chains below, sequenced in a study of cytomegalovirus exposure and HLA in healthy donors. Only in-frame clones appear in the TCRdb table, and some are missing; sequencing was by immunoSEQ multiplex PCR. The repertoire holds some 80,000 clones, with approximately 96% as singletons. Sequencing was performed on PBMCs. The source of these receptors is a young woman in good health and CMV-seronegative.

The chain joins TRBV28 to TRBJ2-1; D ambiguous. V was clipped by 2 bases and J by 6 bases, with 5 bases between them. The CDR3 loop spans 12 amino acids. Germline V lookup: CDR1 MDHEN, CDR2 SYDVKM. The CDR3, as DNA: TGTGCCAGCAGTTTAAGAGTCAATGAGCAGTTCTTC. Translation: CASSLRVNEQFF.

The table lists this clone with a count of one. A read error may produce the germline difference seen at one junction end. The V call is TRBV5-1, the J call TRBJ2-7; the D gene is possibly TRBD2 (6 bases). The CDR3 loop spans 12 amino acids. Germline CDR1 reads SGHRS; CDR2 reads YFSETQ. In nucleotides, the CDR3 is TGCGCCAGCAGCTTGGACGCGGGGTCACGGGCGTTC. Translated, it gives CASSLDAGSRAF.

This sequence joins TRBV28 and TRBJ2-1; tentatively, D is TRBD2 (6 bases). The CDR3 is 14 amino acids. Trimming took off 3 bases at V and 0 bases at J, with 6 bases between the two ends. Germline loops: CDR1 MDHEN, CDR2 SYDVKM. For the CDR3, the DNA is TGTGCCAGCAGTTTGGGGGGCTCCTACAATGAGCAGTTCTTC. This sequence encodes CASSLGGSYNEQFF.

The V gene is TRBV18, the J gene TRBJ1-3, with no clear D. V lost 1 base, J lost 0 bases, and 4 bases lay in between. The CDR3 covers 14 residues. Germline loops: CDR1 KGHSH, CDR2 LQKENI. CDR3 protein: CASSPRSSGNTIYF. The CDR3 DNA reads TGTGCCAGCTCACCACGCAGCTCTGGAAACACCATATATTTT.

This chain joins TRBV15 and TRBJ1-4; D remains ambiguous. The CDR3 is made up of 16 amino acids. Deletions cut 0 bases from V and 5 bases from J, with 13 bases between. In germline, CDR1 is LNHNV, CDR2 YYDKDF (reference sequence). For the CDR3, the DNA is TGTGCCACCAGCAGAGAGTTGGCAGGACTCAATGAAAAACTGTTTTTT. It codes for CATSRELAGLNEKLFF.

V gene TRBV27 combines with J gene TRBJ1-2; 7 bases are shared with TRBD1. CDR1 is MNHEY, CDR2 SMNVEV, per germline (reference sequence). Trimming cost V 3 bases and J 2 bases; bases outside gene matches: 6. CDR3 length: 15 residues. The DNA for the CDR3 is TGTGCCAGCAGTTTCCTCTCACAGGGGAACTATGGCTACACCTTC. Protein product: CASSFLSQGNYGYTF.

V gene TRBV19 combines with J gene TRBJ2-5; 9 positions match TRBD2. Germline CDR1 reads LNHDA; CDR2 reads SQIVND (reference sequence). The CDR3 is 13 amino acids. V lost 5 bases, J lost 5 bases, and 3 bases stayed unmatched. The DNA of the CDR3 is TGTGCCAGTAGTGACACTAGCGGGGAGACCCAGTACTTC. This sequence encodes CASSDTSGETQYF.

This clone appeared once. The rearrangement uses TRBV23-1 and TRBJ2-7, with D uncertain. TRBV23-1 falls under the ORF class, with uncertain function. The CDR3 sequence is 16 residues long. Trimming removed 3 bases at V and 4 bases at J, with 19 bases between. This CDR3 is CASSQPGTLAAYEQYF. DNA for the CDR3: TGCGCCAGCAGTCAGCCCGGAACACTCGCGGCATACGAGCAGTACTTC.

The chain has TRBV5-4 and TRBJ2-4, with TRBD2 matching 7 bases. The V gene's germline CDR1 is SGHNT and CDR2 YYREEE (reference sequence). The CDR3 runs 16 residues. With 0 bases clipped from V and 9 bases from J, the junction kept 12 bases outside the gene matches. The CDR3 nucleotides are TGTGCCAGCAGCTTGGCCGGGGCGGGAGTGGCCCCCATTCAGTACTTC. As protein: CASSLAGAGVAPIQYF.

The chain uses TRBV4-1 and TRBJ2-1; 12 bases agree with TRBD2. Looked up from germline, CDR1 is MGHRA and CDR2 is YSYEKL. The CDR3 is 17 residues long. The junction had 7 bases not matched to a gene; V was cut back by 3 bases and J by 4 bases. The CDR3 coding sequence is TGCGCCAGCAGCCAGAACCCACTAGCGGGAGGTTACAATGAGCAGTTCTTC. It yields the protein CASSQNPLAGGYNEQFF.

The chain recombines TRBV19 with TRBJ1-2, with 8 positions matching TRBD1. The CDR3 spans 12 residues. CDR1 is LNHDA and CDR2 is SQIVND in the germline V gene (reference sequence). Trimming at V came to 7 bases and at J to 6 bases, leaving 4 bases not matched to a gene. Here the CDR3 DNA reads TGTGCCAGTAAAACAGGGGGGGATGGCTACACCTTC. Translating it yields CASKTGGDGYTF.

The rearrangement uses TRBV6-5 and TRBJ2-5, with 7 bases fitting TRBD1. The CDR3 extends over 14 amino acids. Germline CDR1 and CDR2: MNHEY and SVGAGI. J was trimmed by 6 bases and V by 4 bases; bases with no gene match: 8. The CDR3 DNA follows: TGTGCCAGCAGTTGGACAGGCGCCCGACAGACCCAGTACTTC. Amino acid sequence: CASSWTGARQTQYF.

The chain has TRBV6-1 and TRBJ1-1; TRBD1 matches at 8 bases. Trimming removed 5 bases from V and 5 bases from J; junction bases left unmatched: 7. Germline V CDR1 and CDR2: MNHNS, SASEGT. The CDR3 contains 14 residues. CDR3 nucleotide sequence: TGTGCCAGCAGTCCCCGACAGGGGAAAACTGAAGCTTTCTTT. Its translation: CASSPRQGKTEAFF.

The CDR3 coding sequence is TGTGCCAGCACCTTACGGACAGGGTCTGCCTACGAGCAGTACTTC. Its translation: CASTLRTGSAYEQYF. The rearrangement joins TRBV6-5 to TRBJ2-7, with 8 bases aligning to TRBD1. The CDR3 is 15 amino acids. Germline V gene data show CDR1 as MNHEY and CDR2 as SVGAGI. With V trimmed by 7 bases and J by 2 bases, 10 bases remained unmatched.

This clone has more than one count but fewer than ten. The chain couples TRBV18 to TRBJ2-1, with 9 bases matching TRBD2. Losses at the gene ends were 3 bases for V and 8 bases for J; bases not matched to a gene: 11. In germline, CDR1 is KGHSH, CDR2 LQKENI. The CDR3 is 16 amino acids. The CDR3 sequence is CASSPLAGVRVYEQFF. The CDR3 bases are TGTGCCAGCTCACCCTTAGCGGGAGTCCGTGTCTATGAGCAGTTCTTC.

This CDR3 is CASRELAGGTDTQYF. CDR3 bases: TGTGCCAGCAGGGAACTAGCGGGAGGCACAGATACGCAGTATTTT. The genes are TRBV28 and TRBJ2-3; 11 nucleotides line up with TRBD2. The V and J ends lost 6 bases and 1 base, in that order; junction bases with no gene match: 3. The CDR3 contains 15 residues. The germline V gene has CDR1 MDHEN and CDR2 SYDVKM.

The chain couples TRBV19 to TRBJ2-7; maybe TRBD2 (5 bases). Trimming removed 5 bases from V and 2 bases from J, with 10 bases in between. CDR3 length equals 13 residues. Per germline, CDR1 LNHDA and CDR2 SQIVND (reference sequence). The CDR3 is CASSVVGAYEQYF. For the CDR3, the DNA is TGTGCCAGTAGTGTTGTCGGGGCCTACGAGCAGTACTTC.

This chain links TRBV7-6 with TRBJ2-1; TRBD2 agrees at 12 bases. The V gene's germline CDR1 is SGHVS and CDR2 FNYEAQ. The CDR3 is 13 residues long. V dropped 4 bases and J dropped 12; count of bases not matched to a gene: 4. DNA for the CDR3: TGTGCCAGCAGCTATGGGACTAGCGGGCGGCAGTTCTTC. Its protein is CASSYGTSGRQFF. The full variable domain, its missing parts supplied by reference TRBV7-6 and TRBJ2-1, is GAGVSQSPRYKVTKRGQDVALRCDPISGHVSLYWYRQALGQGPEFLTYFNYEAQQDKSGLPNDRFSAERPEGSISTLTIQRTEQRDSAMYRCASSYGTSGRQFFGPGTRLTVL.

This chain links TRBV29-1 with TRBJ1-2, with 8 bases lining up with TRBD1. From germline, CDR1 is SQVTM and CDR2 ANQGSEA. The junction had 10 bases not matched to a gene; V was cut back by 5 bases and J by 8 bases. This CDR3 contains 13 residues. This CDR3 reads CSVQAGQGWGYTF. Written as DNA, the CDR3 is TGCAGCGTTCAGGCAGGACAGGGTTGGGGCTACACCTTC.

This chain joins TRBV28 and TRBJ1-2, with a tentative D call TRBD1 (6 bases). V gave up 4 bases and J gave up 6 bases, with 12 bases separating them. Germline-derived CDR1 and CDR2 are MDHEN and SYDVKM. The CDR3 runs 13 residues. The CDR3 DNA sequence: TGTGCCAGCAGTTCTCACAGGGTGCATGGCTACACCTTC. This sequence encodes CASSSHRVHGYTF.

The V and J genes are TRBV5-1 and TRBJ1-3, with a possible D match to TRBD1 (5 bases). V lost 3 bases and J 8 bases, leaving 9 bases between the germline ends. CDR1 and CDR2 (germline): SGHRS, YFSETQ. The CDR3 is 12 residues long. In DNA, the CDR3 is TGCGCCAGCAGCTCCGAAGGGGACACCATATATTTT. Its translation is CASSSEGDTIYF.

The CDR3 sequence: CASSPTGGGNYGYTF. CDR3 DNA sequence: TGTGCCAGTAGTCCTACAGGGGGGGGTAACTATGGCTACACCTTC. The genes are TRBV19 and TRBJ1-2, with 8 bases aligning to TRBD1. Germline V gene data show CDR1 as LNHDA and CDR2 as SQIVND (reference sequence). Losses at the gene ends were 5 bases for V and 1 base for J; bases not matched to a gene: 6. CDR3 length equals 15 residues.